This T cell receptor beta chain emerged from a study of Tregs in tolerant kidney transplant recipients. Turning to the study itself: Mixed chimerism was transient after nonmyeloablative marrow transplants from related graft donors.

The length of the CDR3 is 15 residues. Trimming stripped 4 bases from V and 7 bases from J, with 19 bases between. Germline loops: CDR1 SNHLY, CDR2 FYNNEI. General study points: In tolerant patients, donor-specific Tregs outgrew total Tregs, suggesting antigen-driven expansion. Some patients' samples used different primers over time, so nucleotide sequences weren't comparable.

Only a few counts were recorded for this clone. Its antigen is as yet unknown. TCRdb's table, derived via immunoSEQ multiplex PCR, lists solely in-frame clones and lacks some. Here the sample spans over 50,000 clones, approximately 83% being singletons. V and J are TRBV2 and TRBJ2-5; D unclear. Source: Tregs from blood, taken before the transplant. The receptor comes from a human donor who received a combined kidney and bone marrow transplant. The CDR3 nucleotides are TGTGCCAGCAGTGTAAGCCAGGTGAATTTCGGGACCCAGTACTTC. Translating gives CASSVSQVNFGTQYF.